The 8 T cell receptor beta chains in this list originate from one sample, sequenced in a study of T cell repertoires in cytomegalovirus infection. TCRdb redid the calling of the reads with MiXCR, one entry per CDR3 protein. The table lists just under 550,000 distinct CDR3 sequences, more than 20% of them singletons. The sample comprised PBMCs. The receptors come from a human donor in good health (CMV status not recorded). Some clones in this sample may be carry-over from other donors' samples.

This clonotype came up a few times. The J gene is TRBJ2-1, the V gene TRBV27, with a weak D call TRBD2 (6 bases). CDR3 size: 16 residues. Germline lookup yields CDR1 MNHEY and CDR2 SMNVEV (reference sequence). Trimming cost V 5 bases and J 6 bases, with 20 bases left between them. The CDR3 sequence: CASSPLSSARINEQFF. The CDR3 DNA follows: TGTGCCAGCAGTCCCCTTTCTAGCGCTAGGATCAATGAGCAGTTCTTC.

The chain carries TRBV7-6 and TRBJ2-7, with TRBD2 identical over 10 bases. V was pared by 5 bases and J by 1 base, with 14 bases of the junction left unmatched. Germline V gives CDR1 SGHVS, CDR2 FNYEAQ. The CDR3 extends over 18 amino acids. The CDR3 loop reads CASSPVASGSLVSYEQYF. For the CDR3, the DNA is TGTGCCAGCAGCCCCGTGGCTAGCGGGAGTCTAGTTTCCTACGAGCAGTACTTC.

V and J are TRBV4-3 and TRBJ1-2, with 8 bases aligning to TRBD1. The CDR3 is made up of 15 amino acids. J lost 4 bases, V lost 3 bases, and 7 bases had no gene match. The V gene's germline CDR1 is LGHNA and CDR2 YSLEER. This chain's CDR3 is CASSQEDRAAYGYTF. The CDR3 nucleotides read TGCGCCAGCAGCCAGGAGGACAGGGCCGCCTATGGCTACACCTTC.

This chain joins TRBV29-1 and TRBJ2-1, with a possible D match to TRBD2 (6 bases). The germline CDR1 and CDR2 sequences are SQVTM and ANQGSEA. The CDR3 runs 14 residues. V was trimmed by 4 bases and J by 0 bases, leaving 10 bases between them. In DNA form, the CDR3 reads TGCAGCGTTGGGGACGGGAGCTCCTACAATGAGCAGTTCTTC. Amino acid sequence: CSVGDGSSYNEQFF.

This clonotype turned up a few times. V is TRBV29-1 and J is TRBJ1-2; TRBD1 is a possible D gene (5 bases). Between the trimmed V and J ends, which lost 6 bases and 8 bases, there was a span of 25 bases. The CDR3 spans 15 residues. Germline CDR1 reads SQVTM; CDR2 reads ANQGSEA. DNA of the CDR3: TGCAGCGTCCAACTTATAGGAGGGGCAAGGGAAGGCTACACCTTC. Translated, it gives CSVQLIGGAREGYTF. Complete variable domain (other parts from reference TRBV29-1 and TRBJ1-2): SAVISQKPSRDICQRGTSLTIQCQVDSQVTMMFWYRQQPGQSLTLIATANQGSEATYESGFVIDKFPISRPNLTFSTLTVSNMSPEDSSIYLCSVQLIGGAREGYTFGSGTRLTVV.

This clonotype was detected a few times. The chain uses TRBV23-1 and TRBJ2-2, with D unresolved. Being an ORF, TRBV23-1 has a function that is uncertain. The germline V and J ends were trimmed by 0 bases and 2 bases, with 16 bases remaining between them. The CDR3 totals 18 residues. CDR3 sequence reads: CASSQSFVESLNTGELFF. The CDR3 region has the DNA TGCGCCAGCAGTCAATCGTTTGTCGAGAGCCTAAACACCGGGGAGCTGTTTTTT.

This clonotype appeared a few times. This chain links TRBV12-3 or TRBV12-4 with TRBJ1-5; D possibly corresponds to TRBD1 (5 bases). This CDR3 spans 15 amino acids. V was trimmed by 7 bases and J by 2 bases, leaving 15 bases between them. CDR3 in DNA: TGTGCCAGCACCTTTGGGACGTTAGGCAATCAGCCCCAGCATTTT. Translated, it gives CASTFGTLGNQPQHF.

V gene TRBV7-8 combines with J gene TRBJ1-2, with D unresolved. CDR1 and CDR2 (germline): SGHVS, FQNEAQ. Trimming stripped 1 base from V and 10 bases from J, with 16 bases between. This CDR3 has 14 residues. CDR3 region: CASSLVLRAGDYTF. The CDR3 nucleotides are TGTGCCAGCAGCTTAGTTCTTCGAGCAGGCGACTACACCTTC.